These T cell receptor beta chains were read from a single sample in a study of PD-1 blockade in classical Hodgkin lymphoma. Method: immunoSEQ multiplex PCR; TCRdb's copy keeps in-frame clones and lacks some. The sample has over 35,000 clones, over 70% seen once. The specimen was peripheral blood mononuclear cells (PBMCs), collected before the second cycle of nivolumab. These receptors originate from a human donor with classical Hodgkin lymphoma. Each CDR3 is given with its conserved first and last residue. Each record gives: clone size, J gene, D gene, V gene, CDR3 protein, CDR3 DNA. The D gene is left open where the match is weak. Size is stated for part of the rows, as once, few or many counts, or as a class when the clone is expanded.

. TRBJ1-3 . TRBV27 CASSLQGRTGNTIYF TGTGCCAGCAGTTTACAGGGGAGAACTGGAAACACCATATATTTT
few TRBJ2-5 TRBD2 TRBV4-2 CASSQDGGRADETQYF TGTGCCAGCAGCCAAGATGGCGGGAGGGCCGACGAGACCCAGTACTTC
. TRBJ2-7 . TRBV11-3 CASSSPGHRYEQYF TGTGCCAGCAGCTCTCCGGGACACCGATATGAGCAGTACTTC
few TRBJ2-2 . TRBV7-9 CASSVNTGELFF TGTGCCAGCAGTGTTAACACCGGGGAGCTGTTTTTT
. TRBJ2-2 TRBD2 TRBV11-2 CASSLGGGSGRTGELFF TGTGCCAGCAGCTTAGGAGGGGGTAGCGGGAGGACCGGGGAGCTGTTTTTT
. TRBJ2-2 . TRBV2 CASSAETGELFF TGTGCCAGCAGTGCGGAAACCGGGGAGCTGTTTTTT
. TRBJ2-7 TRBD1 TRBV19 CASSDGQASYEQYF TGTGCCAGTAGTGACGGACAGGCTAGCTACGAGCAGTACTTC
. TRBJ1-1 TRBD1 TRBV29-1 CSAGQANTEAFF TGCAGCGCAGGACAGGCGAACACTGAAGCTTTCTTT
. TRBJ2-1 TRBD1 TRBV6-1 CASGQGDYNEQFF TGTGCCAGCGGACAGGGGGACTACAATGAGCAGTTCTTC
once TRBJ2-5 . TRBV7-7 CASSLALSKETQYF TGTGCTAGCAGCTTAGCTCTGAGTAAAGAGACCCAGTACTTC
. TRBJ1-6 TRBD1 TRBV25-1 CASSHSGGNSPLHF TGTGCCAGCAGCCACTCAGGGGGAAATTCACCCCTCCACTTT
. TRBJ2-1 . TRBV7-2 CASSLRDPSYNEQFF TGTGCCAGCAGCTTACGGGACCCCTCATACAATGAGCAGTTCTTC
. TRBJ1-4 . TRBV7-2 CASSSGQATNEKLFF TGTGCCAGCAGCTCGGGGCAAGCAACTAATGAAAAACTGTTTTTT
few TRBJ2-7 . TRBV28 CASNLARGRYEQYF TGTGCCAGCAATCTGGCCAGGGGACGTTACGAGCAGTACTTC
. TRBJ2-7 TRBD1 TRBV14 CASSPKTGGTYEQYF TGTGCCAGCAGCCCTAAGACAGGGGGAACCTACGAGCAGTACTTC
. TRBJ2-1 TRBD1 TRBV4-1 CASSQDLGQGYNEQFF TGCGCCAGCAGCCAAGATCTTGGACAGGGGTACAATGAGCAGTTCTTC
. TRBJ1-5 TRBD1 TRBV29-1 CSVGWTGDPNQPQHF TGCAGCGTCGGGTGGACAGGGGACCCCAATCAGCCCCAGCATTTT
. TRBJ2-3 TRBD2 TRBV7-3 CASSSPGGSQYF TGTGCCAGCAGCTCCCCGGGGGGTTCGCAGTATTTT
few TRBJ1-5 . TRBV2 CASSDYGGGQPQHF TGTGCCAGCAGTGATTATGGGGGAGGACAGCCCCAGCATTTT
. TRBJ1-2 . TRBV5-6 CASSLSGEGGYGYTF TGTGCCAGCAGCTTGTCCGGGGAGGGAGGCTATGGCTACACCTTC